Listed below are T cell receptor beta chains from one sample, sequenced in a study of regulatory T cells in long-lasting Graves disease. MiXCR was run by TCRdb on the multiplex PCR reads, yielding one entry per CDR3 protein. The table has about 530,000 distinct CDR3 sequences, 15% to 20% seen once. These data were also filed under a second study, of T cells in Graves' hyperthyroidism and ophthalmopathy.

The specimen comprised peripheral blood mononuclear cells (PBMCs), sampled at new diagnosis, from a patient treated with antithyroid drugs. The source is a woman aged 35-65 years with Graves disease. Each CDR3 is given with its conserved first and last residue. D genes are given only for firm matches. A row's size may be missing; if present it is once, few, many or a size class.

v_call	clone_size	j_call	d_call	cdr3_nt	cdr3_aa
TRBV19	-	TRBJ2-7	-	TGTGCCAGTAGCAAACCCGGACGGGTTTTAGAGCAGTACTTC	CASSKPGRVLEQYF
TRBV2	-	TRBJ2-3	-	TGTGCCAGCAGCGGGGTTTCGCCAGATACGCAGTATTTT	CASSGVSPDTQYF
TRBV2	many	TRBJ2-5	-	TGTGCCAGCAGCTGGAGCGATCTACCTCAAGAGACCCAGTACTTC	CASSWSDLPQETQYF
TRBV12-3/TRBV12-4	many	TRBJ1-4	-	TGTGCCAGCACCCCCCGCCAGGGAAAAGAGGGAAAACTGTTTTTT	CASTPRQGKEGKLFF
TRBV7-8	few	TRBJ2-2	-	TGTGCCACCGACCGGGGTGGGTACACCGGGGAGCTGTTTTTT	CATDRGGYTGELFF
TRBV5-5	-	TRBJ2-1	-	TGTGCCAGCAGCCCGGAACTGGACCGAAATGAGCAGTTCTTC	CASSPELDRNEQFF
TRBV6-5	-	TRBJ2-5	TRBD2	TGTGCCAGCAGTTACGTCACTAGCGGGCTCGGTGGGACCCAGTACTTC	CASSYVTSGLGGTQYF
TRBV7-9	-	TRBJ1-2	-	TGTGCCAGCAGCTTATCCGTAGAGTCTGGCTACACCTTC	CASSLSVESGYTF
TRBV2	many	TRBJ2-5	TRBD2	TGTGCCAGCAGTGTCCTAGGAGCGGGGGTCGAAGAGACCCAGTACTTC	CASSVLGAGVEETQYF
TRBV28	-	TRBJ1-2	-	TGTGCCAGCAGCTCGACAGGAGTCTATGGCTACACCTTC	CASSSTGVYGYTF